One and the same sample provided the 10 T cell receptor beta chains below, sequenced in a study of radiotherapy plus CTLA-4 blockade in lung cancer. Generated by immunoSEQ multiplex PCR, the TCRdb table keeps only in-frame clones and is missing some. Here the sample spans some 110,000 clones, 78% being singletons. This sample comprised peripheral blood, obtained from a patient treated with radiotherapy plus ipilimumab. These receptors all come from a human donor with non-small cell lung cancer who had a partial response to radiotherapy plus ipilimumab.

This chain uses TRBV7-3 with TRBJ2-2, with 8 bases lining up with TRBD2. The CDR3 runs 15 residues. V shed 5 bases, J shed 0 bases, and the junction held 2 bases outside the gene matches. CDR1 is SGHTA, CDR2 FQGTGA, per germline. DNA for the CDR3: TGTGCCAGCAGCCCGGGACTAGCGAACACCGGGGAGCTGTTTTTT. It specifies CASSPGLANTGELFF.

The rearrangement joins TRBV6-6 to TRBJ1-1, with a weak D call TRBD1 (5 bases). V was cut by 0 bases and J by 11 bases, with 10 bases left in between. This CDR3 comprises 12 residues. Germline CDR1 MNHNY, CDR2 SVGAGI (reference sequence). CDR3: CASSYSAGYAFF. The CDR3 region has the DNA TGTGCCAGCAGTTACTCGGCAGGGTACGCTTTCTTT.

CDR3 coding DNA: TGCGCCAGCAGCTATGCAGGGGGAACCAATGAGCAGTTCTTC. Amino acids: CASSYAGGTNEQFF. The rearrangement uses TRBV5-1 and TRBJ2-1; 7 bases are shared with TRBD1. CDR1 and CDR2 from the germline V gene are SGHRS and YFSETQ. V lost 3 bases, J lost 6 bases, and 6 bases stayed unmatched. The CDR3 has 14 residues.

V usage is TRBV15 and J usage is TRBJ2-2; possible D gene TRBD2, 5 bases. The ends were cut back, 3 bases at V and 4 bases at J, with 12 bases in the middle. CDR3 length equals 15 residues. The germline V gene encodes CDR1 LNHNV and CDR2 YYDKDF (reference sequence). This CDR3 reads CATSSDWGVTGELFF. DNA of the CDR3: TGTGCCACCAGCAGTGACTGGGGAGTCACCGGGGAGCTGTTTTTT.

The gene calls are TRBV7-6 and TRBJ2-1; 10 nucleotides match TRBD1. The CDR3 extends over 13 amino acids. V trimming: 4 bases; J trimming: 10 bases; junction bases outside the gene matches: 4. Germline V gene sequence: CDR1 SGHVS, CDR2 FNYEAQ. DNA for the CDR3: TGTGCCAGCAGCTGGGGACAGGGGAACGAGCAGTTCTTC. Translation gives CASSWGQGNEQFF.

This chain connects TRBV27 to TRBJ2-4; D may be TRBD1 (8 bases). CDR1 is MNHEY and CDR2 is SMNVEV in the germline V gene (reference sequence). CDR3 length equals 15 residues. The CDR3 DNA reads TGTGTTTCACTAGCGAACAGGGGGGCCAAAAACATTCAGTACTTC. It translates to CVSLANRGAKNIQYF.

The V gene is TRBV15, the J gene TRBJ1-5; 10 bases line up with TRBD1. Germline lookup yields CDR1 LNHNV and CDR2 YYDKDF (reference sequence). V gave up 8 bases and J gave up 2 bases; unmatched junction bases: 12. The CDR3 is made up of 17 amino acids. CDR3 protein: CATGRDRGESGNQPQHF. The CDR3 bases are TGTGCCACCGGCCGGGACAGGGGCGAAAGTGGCAATCAGCCCCAGCATTTT.

This clone was detected only once. This chain connects TRBV28 to TRBJ2-5; TRBD2 matches at 10 bases. Germline CDR1 is MDHEN and CDR2 is SYDVKM. The length of the CDR3 is 13 residues. V dropped 7 bases and J dropped 5; count of bases not matched to a gene: 4. CDR3 DNA sequence: TGTGCCAGCACTGGGACTAGCGAGGAGACCCAGTACTTC. Its protein is CASTGTSEETQYF.

The CDR3 sequence: CASSGQAGLKAFF. CDR3 coding DNA: TGTGCCAGCAGTGGACAGGCCGGCCTGAAAGCTTTCTTT. V gene TRBV6-5 combines with J gene TRBJ1-1, with 7 bases fitting TRBD1. With 5 bases clipped from V and 9 bases from J, the junction kept 9 bases outside the gene matches. The germline CDR1 and CDR2 sequences are MNHEY and SVGAGI. This CDR3 spans 13 amino acids.

This clone was picked up many times. The chain couples TRBV10-3 to TRBJ1-1, with 8 bases aligning to TRBD1. Germline V gene data show CDR1 as ENHRY and CDR2 as SYGVKD. The CDR3 runs to 14 residues. V shed 0 bases, J shed 9 bases, and the junction held 6 bases outside the gene matches. CDR3 region: CAISESGTGIKAFF. CDR3 nucleotides: TGTGCCATCAGTGAGTCGGGGACAGGTATAAAAGCTTTCTTT.